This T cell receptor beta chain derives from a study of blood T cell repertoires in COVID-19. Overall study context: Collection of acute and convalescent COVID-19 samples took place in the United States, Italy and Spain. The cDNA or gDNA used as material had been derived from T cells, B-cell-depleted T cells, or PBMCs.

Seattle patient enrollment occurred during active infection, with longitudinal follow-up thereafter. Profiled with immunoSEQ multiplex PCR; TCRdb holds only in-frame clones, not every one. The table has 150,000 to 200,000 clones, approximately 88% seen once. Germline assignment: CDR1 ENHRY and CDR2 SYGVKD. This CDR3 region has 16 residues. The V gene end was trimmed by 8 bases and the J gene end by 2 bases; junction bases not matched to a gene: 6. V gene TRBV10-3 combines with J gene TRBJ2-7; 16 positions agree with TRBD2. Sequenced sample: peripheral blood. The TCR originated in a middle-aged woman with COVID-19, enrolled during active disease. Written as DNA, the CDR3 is TGTGCCATCCAGTTGGGACTAGCGGGGGGGCCCTACGAGCAGTACTTC. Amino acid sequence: CAIQLGLAGGPYEQYF.